The 22 T cell receptor beta chains below were found in one sample sequenced in a study of identical twins. One entry per CDR3 protein, called by TCRdb with MiXCR from the 5' RACE reads. Among 240,000 or so distinct CDR3 sequences listed, approximately 12% were seen once. This same sample was also taken into another study, of yellow fever vaccine responses in identical twins.

The specimen was memory (CD45RO+) T cells sorted from blood. The receptors here all came from a woman younger than 35 in good health.

The chain carries TRBV20-1 and TRBJ2-1, with unresolved D. CDR3 size: 13 residues. The germline V gene encodes CDR1 DFQATT and CDR2 SNEGSKA (reference sequence). V was shortened by 2 bases and J by 4 bases, with 9 bases between the two germline ends. CDR3 bases: TGCAGTGCTAGACGAGCCATTTACAATGAGCAGTTCTTC. It is translated as CSARRAIYNEQFF.

The table lists this clonotype with a few counts. The genes are TRBV7-2 and TRBJ1-2; 7 nucleotides align to TRBD1. This CDR3 spans 13 amino acids. J gave up 7 bases and V 2 bases, and 4 bases lay outside the gene matches. Germline CDR1 SGHTA, CDR2 FQGNSA. The DNA for the CDR3 is TGTGCCAGCAGCTTATACCAGGGGGGTGGCTACACCTTC. It specifies CASSLYQGGGYTF.

The chain joins TRBV4-3 to TRBJ2-4, with TRBD2 matching over 8 bases. Losses at the gene ends were 1 base for V and 10 bases for J; bases not matched to a gene: 12. CDR3 length: 16 amino acids. From germline, CDR1 is LGHNA and CDR2 YSLEER. The CDR3 reads CASSQATGRAEIIQYF. DNA of the CDR3: TGCGCCAGCAGCCAAGCCACCGGGAGGGCCGAAATTATTCAGTACTTC.

This clonotype was found a few times. Mismatch with germline at one junction end may stem from a read error. The rearrangement uses TRBV29-1 and TRBJ2-1; D is perhaps TRBD2 (6 bases). Looked up from germline, CDR1 is SQVTM and CDR2 is ANQGSEA. The CDR3 spans 16 residues. The CDR3 sequence is CSVEEDGSRSFNEQFF. The CDR3 nucleotides read TGCAGCGTTGAAGAGGACGGGAGTCGTTCCTTCAATGAGCAGTTCTTC.

This clonotype was seen a few times. The chain has TRBV21-1 and TRBJ2-1; the table's D call, TRBD2, was not checked against the DNA. TRBV21-1 is reported as a pseudogene. The CDR3 contains 18 residues. CDR3 coding DNA: TGTGCCAGCAGCAAAGAAGCTAGCGGGAGATCGGTCTACAATGAGCAGTTCTTC. Its translation: CASSKEASGRSVYNEQFF.

The CDR3 is CASIKNTEAFF. CDR3 DNA sequence: TGTGCCAGCATCAAGAACACTGAAGCTTTCTTT. This chain links TRBV11-3 with TRBJ1-1; D is undetermined. V shed 7 bases and J shed 1 base, with 4 bases lying between them. This CDR3 is built from 11 residues. Germline CDR1 is SGHNT and CDR2 is YENEEA.

This clonotype has at least ten counts. The chain combines TRBV7-3 with TRBJ2-1; D ambiguous. The germline CDR1 and CDR2 sequences are SGHTA and FQGTGA. Trimming removed 1 base at V and 9 bases at J, with 7 bases between. The CDR3 runs to 12 residues. Here the CDR3 DNA reads TGTGCCAGCAGCTTAATTGGCGGTGAGCAGTTCTTC. This sequence encodes CASSLIGGEQFF.

This chain links TRBV19 with TRBJ2-3, with 12 bases identical to TRBD2. Trimming cost V 6 bases and J 7 bases; bases outside gene matches: 2. CDR1 LNHDA and CDR2 SQIVND come from the germline V gene (reference sequence). The CDR3 extends over 13 amino acids. The CDR3 nucleotides read TGTGCCAGTAGACTAGCGGGAGGACATACGCAGTATTTT. This encodes CASRLAGGHTQYF. The full variable domain, in which reference TRBV19 and TRBJ2-3 provide the parts outside the CDR3, is DGGITQSPKYLFRKEGQNVTLSCEQNLNHDAMYWYRQDPGQGLRLIYYSQIVNDFQKGDIAEGYSVSREKKESFPLTVTSAQKNPTAFYLCASRLAGGHTQYFGPGTRLTVL.

The chain uses TRBV20-1 and TRBJ2-5; 13 bases line up with TRBD2. The length of the CDR3 is 14 residues. Trimming took 6 bases from V and 4 from J; bases not matched to a gene: 5. The germline V gene encodes CDR1 DFQATT and CDR2 SNEGSKA (reference sequence). The CDR3 protein is CSAPGLAGRETQYF. The CDR3 nucleotides are TGCAGTGCCCCGGGACTAGCGGGAAGAGAGACCCAGTACTTC.

This clonotype has a handful of counts. V gene TRBV7-2 combines with J gene TRBJ1-4; tentatively, D is TRBD1 (5 bases). The V end was cut by 2 bases, the J end by 8 bases, with 15 bases between. The CDR3 covers 15 residues. The germline CDR1 and CDR2 sequences are SGHTA and FQGNSA. DNA of the CDR3: TGTGCCAGCAGCTTAAACCAGGGACTAGGGGAAAAACTGTTTTTT. It specifies CASSLNQGLGEKLFF.

For the CDR3, the DNA is TGTGCCAGCAGCCGGGGACTAGCGGGAGGGCCAGGTACGCAGTATTTT. Translating gives CASSRGLAGGPGTQYF. The chain couples TRBV11-2 to TRBJ2-3, with 16 bases that match TRBD2. Germline V gene data show CDR1 as SGHAT and CDR2 as FQNNGV. CDR3 size: 16 residues. J was trimmed by 8 bases and V by 5 bases; bases with no gene match: 7.

The genes are TRBV4-3 and TRBJ2-1; D possibly corresponds to TRBD1 (5 bases). CDR1 is LGHNA, CDR2 YSLEER, per germline. V was cut by 1 base and J by 3 bases, with 7 bases left in between. The CDR3 sequence is 14 residues long. The CDR3 sequence is CASSQVGLYNEQFF. The CDR3 DNA sequence: TGCGCCAGCAGCCAAGTGGGGCTCTACAATGAGCAGTTCTTC.

This clonotype was observed a few times. CDR3 sequence: CASSLSEGSPLHF. In DNA form, the CDR3 reads TGTGCCAGCAGTTTGTCAGAGGGATCACCCCTCCACTTT. V and J are TRBV12-3 or TRBV12-4 and TRBJ1-6; D is ambiguous. This CDR3 region has 13 residues. V was trimmed by 3 bases and J by 10 bases, leaving 10 bases between them.

This clonotype was found a few times. The rearrangement uses TRBV4-3 and TRBJ2-7, with 7 positions matching TRBD1. The germline gives CDR1 LGHNA, CDR2 YSLEER. V was clipped by 0 bases and J by 4 bases; unmatched bases: 9. The CDR3 length is 16 residues. The CDR3 here is CASSQEAAGGFYEQYF. In nucleotides, the CDR3 is TGCGCCAGCAGCCAAGAAGCGGCAGGGGGTTTTTACGAGCAGTACTTC.

The table lists this clonotype with many counts. V gene TRBV29-1 combines with J gene TRBJ1-1; D is unresolved. Germline assignment: CDR1 SQVTM and CDR2 ANQGSEA. Trimming cost V 6 bases and J 3 bases, with 8 bases left between them. The CDR3 is 11 residues long. CDR3: CSVAGYTEAFF. DNA for the CDR3: TGCAGCGTCGCCGGCTACACTGAAGCTTTCTTT.

This clonotype was counted only a few times. V usage is TRBV14 and J usage is TRBJ1-1, with D unresolved. The CDR3 is 13 amino acids. Germline V gives CDR1 SGHDN, CDR2 FVKESK. V dropped 0 bases and J dropped 5 bases, with 7 bases sitting between them. This CDR3 reads CASSQDRQTEAFF. In DNA, the CDR3 is TGTGCCAGCAGCCAAGATCGTCAAACTGAAGCTTTCTTT.

This clonotype was seen ten or more times. The J gene is TRBJ2-1, the V gene TRBV7-2, with TRBD2 identical over 12 bases. Germline values: CDR1 SGHTA, CDR2 FQGNSA. The CDR3 spans 15 residues. The junction had 3 bases not matched to a gene; V was cut back by 5 bases and J by 4 bases. The CDR3 nucleotides read TGTGCCAGCAGCCTGCTAGCGGGGGGGTACAATGAGCAGTTCTTC. It codes for CASSLLAGGYNEQFF. The full variable domain, in which reference TRBV7-2 and TRBJ2-1 provide the parts outside the CDR3, is GAGVSQSPSNKVTEKGKDVELRCDPISGHTALYWYRQSLGQGLEFLIYFQGNSAPDKSGLPSDRFSAERTGGSVSTLTIQRTQQEDSAVYLCASSLLAGGYNEQFFGPGTRLTVL.

This clonotype was observed a handful of times. This rearrangement joins TRBV20-1 to TRBJ2-7; a possible D gene is TRBD2 (6 bases). The V gene's germline CDR1 is DFQATT and CDR2 SNEGSKA (reference sequence). The CDR3 loop spans 15 amino acids. V lost 6 bases and J 4 bases, leaving 22 bases between the germline ends. CDR3 amino acids: CSARTLGGLSYEQYF. CDR3 nucleotide sequence: TGCAGTGCCAGAACTCTCGGGGGACTCTCGTACGAGCAGTACTTC.

The table lists this clonotype with many counts. This chain connects TRBV29-1 to TRBJ2-5; TRBD2 matches 10 bases. CDR3 length: 13 amino acids. The germline gives CDR1 SQVTM, CDR2 ANQGSEA. V dropped 7 bases and J dropped 4; count of bases not matched to a gene: 6. CDR3: CSAGGLARETQYF. The CDR3 DNA follows: TGCAGCGCCGGGGGACTAGCGAGAGAGACCCAGTACTTC.

The chain couples TRBV20-1 to TRBJ2-3, with TRBD2 identical over 9 bases. This CDR3 has 14 amino acids. CDR1 is DFQATT, CDR2 SNEGSKA, per germline (reference sequence). V was pared by 3 bases and J by 3 bases, with 4 bases of the junction left unmatched. DNA of the CDR3: TGCAGTGCTAGTCGCGGGGGGGATACAGATACGCAGTATTTT. Protein: CSASRGGDTDTQYF.

This clonotype occurred many times. The chain is built from TRBV12-3 or TRBV12-4 and TRBJ1-5; D remains ambiguous. CDR3 length: 15 residues. V was pared by 2 bases and J by 0 bases, with 8 bases between. CDR3 amino acids: CASSLKGFSNQPQHF. CDR3 nucleotides: TGTGCCAGCAGTTTAAAAGGGTTTAGCAATCAGCCCCAGCATTTT.

This clonotype was counted between two and nine times. The rearrangement uses TRBV6-2 or TRBV6-3 and TRBJ2-4, with 12 bases identical to TRBD2. Looked up from germline, CDR1 is MNHEY and CDR2 is SVGEGT. Losses at the gene ends were 4 bases for V and 6 bases for J; bases not matched to a gene: 10. This CDR3 is 17 amino acids long. CDR3 DNA sequence: TGTGCCAGCAGTTTTGGGATTACTAGCGGGAGGCGAAACATTCAGTACTTC. Translation: CASSFGITSGRRNIQYF.